The rows below give T cell receptor beta chains drawn from one sample of a study of T cell responses to AZD1222 COVID-19 vaccine. Assay used: immunoSEQ multiplex PCR; TCRdb lists only in-frame clones, some missing. The profile shows some 150,000 clones, 90% to 95% of them singletons. Sequenced material: peripheral blood, taken on day 0 of AZD1222 vaccination. Receptors were obtained from an adult in good health. Each CDR3 is given with its conserved first and last residue. D genes are given only for firm matches. Clone size is stated in some rows and not others, as once, few, many or a class when expanded.

CDR3 DNA | CDR3 protein | J gene | V gene | clone size | D gene
TGTGCCAGTAGTATAGTAGCGGGGGAAGAGACCCAGTACTTC | CASSIVAGEETQYF | TRBJ2-5 | TRBV19 | . | TRBD2
TGTGCCAGCAGTTTTCTAGCGGGAGTGGGTGAGCAGTTCTTC | CASSFLAGVGEQFF | TRBJ2-1 | TRBV6-6 | . | TRBD2
TGTGCCAGCAGTTTTGGGCTCCAAGAGACCCAGTACTTC | CASSFGLQETQYF | TRBJ2-5 | TRBV27 | . | .
TGTGCCAGCAGTTTATATCCCGGGACCGGTCGAAGTGAGCAGTTCTTC | CASSLYPGTGRSEQFF | TRBJ2-1 | TRBV28 | . | .
TGTGCCAGCAGAGACAGGGTCTACTATGGCTACACCTTC | CASRDRVYYGYTF | TRBJ1-2 | TRBV12-3/TRBV12-4 | . | TRBD1
TGTGCCAGCTCACGGACGAGGGGCCCGGGACACTCTATATTTTTGTCTGGAAACACCATATATTTT | CASSRTRGPGHSIFLSGNTIYF | TRBJ1-3 | TRBV18 | once | .
TGTGCCAGCAGTCAGGGCTCCTACAATGAGCAGTTCTTC | CASSQGSYNEQFF | TRBJ2-1 | TRBV2 | . | .
TGTGCCAGCACTCCCCCTGGCGGGGCCGCCAACGAGCAGTACTTC | CASTPPGGAANEQYF | TRBJ2-7 | TRBV6-5 | . | .
TGTGCCACCAGCAGTGGGACGGGTAAACGAGATACGCAGTATTTT | CATSSGTGKRDTQYF | TRBJ2-3 | TRBV15 | . | .
TGTGCCAGCAGTTCTGGGGCCAACGTCCTGACTTTC | CASSSGANVLTF | TRBJ2-6 | TRBV27 | . | .
TGTGCCAGCAGCTTAACGGCTCGAGATACGCAGTATTTT | CASSLTARDTQYF | TRBJ2-3 | TRBV7-3 | . | .
TGTGCCAGTTCCGTCCGGGACACAGGCACTGAAGCTTTCTTT | CASSVRDTGTEAFF | TRBJ1-1 | TRBV19 | . | .
TGTGCCACCAGCATCAGGGGGCCTGGAAACACCATATATTTT | CATSIRGPGNTIYF | TRBJ1-3 | TRBV15 | . | TRBD1
TGTGCCAGTAGTCTCGGGTCCCAGAGCGCAGATACGCAGTATTTT | CASSLGSQSADTQYF | TRBJ2-3 | TRBV19 | once | .
TGTGCCAGCAGCTTGGGGGAACGGCCTTATGGCTACACCTTC | CASSLGERPYGYTF | TRBJ1-2 | TRBV5-4 | . | .
TGTGCCAGCAGCCGCGGAGGGGCGGGCACTGAAGCTTTCTTT | CASSRGGAGTEAFF | TRBJ1-1 | TRBV4-2 | . | .
TGTGCCAGCAGCTCGCAGCTCCCACCCCTCCACTTT | CASSSQLPPLHF | TRBJ1-6 | TRBV5-6 | . | .
TGTGCCAGCAGTCCCCCGGGACTAGCGGGAGAGGTGCACTTC | CASSPPGLAGEVHF | TRBJ2-7 | TRBV6-5 | . | TRBD2
TGTGCCAGCAGCTTATCCAGCTACGAGCAGTACTTC | CASSLSSYEQYF | TRBJ2-7 | TRBV5-6 | once | .
TGTGCCAGCAGGGGGACTAGCGGGTCTCAAGAGACCCAGTACTTC | CASRGTSGSQETQYF | TRBJ2-5 | TRBV27 | . | TRBD2
TGTGCCAGTAGGCGAGACAGGGGGAGCTATGGCTACACCTTC | CASRRDRGSYGYTF | TRBJ1-2 | TRBV19 | . | TRBD1
TGTGCTAGCAGCGACGGACTAGCGGGGGCAAATGAGCAGTTCTTC | CASSDGLAGANEQFF | TRBJ2-1 | TRBV7-7 | . | TRBD2
TGTGCCAGCAGCGTAGAGGGCCGAAGCACAGATACGCAGTATTTT | CASSVEGRSTDTQYF | TRBJ2-3 | TRBV9 | . | .
TGTGCCAGCAGTTACGTCCGGACAGGGATCTACGAGCAGTACTTC | CASSYVRTGIYEQYF | TRBJ2-7 | TRBV6-5 | . | TRBD1
TGCAGCGGGGGGACAGCCTTGAACACTGAAGCTTTCTTT | CSGGTALNTEAFF | TRBJ1-1 | TRBV29-1 | . | TRBD1
TGTGCCAGCAGCCCTCCAACGGGGCGCGACTATGGCTACACCTTC | CASSPPTGRDYGYTF | TRBJ1-2 | TRBV7-8 | . | .
TGTGCCAGCAGTCGGAGGGAGACCCAGTACTTC | CASSRRETQYF | TRBJ2-5 | TRBV12-3/TRBV12-4 | once | .
TGTGCCAGTAGTATTATCCAGAGGGAAAAACTGTTTTTT | CASSIIQREKLFF | TRBJ1-4 | TRBV19 | . | .
TGTGCCAGCAGCTTAGATTGGGCTAGCGGGGGGACCTACAATGAGCAGTTCTTC | CASSLDWASGGTYNEQFF | TRBJ2-1 | TRBV11-3 | . | TRBD2
TGTGCCAGCAGCGGCGCCCCGTGGAGCGGAGGTTGGGAGCAGTACTTC | CASSGAPWSGGWEQYF | TRBJ2-7 | TRBV5-4 | few | .
TGTGCCAGCAGTGAAGCTAACGAGCAGTACTTC | CASSEANEQYF | TRBJ2-7 | TRBV2 | once | .
TGTGCCAGCAGTGACTCGCCGTGGGGTTGTCGAGACAATCAGCCCCAGCATTTT | CASSDSPWGCRDNQPQHF | TRBJ1-5 | TRBV6-4 | . | .
TGTGCCAGCAGCTTAGATAACTCATTGGTCGGCTACACCTTC | CASSLDNSLVGYTF | TRBJ1-2 | TRBV7-2 | . | .
TGCGCCAGCAGCATAGACATGGATGGCTACACCTTC | CASSIDMDGYTF | TRBJ1-2 | TRBV5-1 | . | .
TGTGCCAGCAGTTTACCTGGGGCTAGCGGCTCCTACGAGCAGTACTTC | CASSLPGASGSYEQYF | TRBJ2-7 | TRBV6-2/TRBV6-3 | . | TRBD2
TGTGCCAGCGGGAGTGATAGGGACAGGTACGGCAATGAGCAGTTCTTC | CASGSDRDRYGNEQFF | TRBJ2-1 | TRBV2 | . | TRBD1
TGCGCCAGCAGCTTGTCGCGGGGGTCGGTTGGCGATGAGCAGTTCTTC | CASSLSRGSVGDEQFF | TRBJ2-1 | TRBV5-1 | once | TRBD2
TGTGCCAGCAGTTACGTAGCGGGGCTTTCCTACAATGAGCAGTTCTTC | CASSYVAGLSYNEQFF | TRBJ2-1 | TRBV6-6 | . | TRBD2
TGCAGCGTTGGGAAGGACAGGAATTCACCCCTCCACTTT | CSVGKDRNSPLHF | TRBJ1-6 | TRBV29-1 | . | TRBD1
TGTGCCAGCAGATGGACAGAGAACACCGGGGAGCTGTTTTTT | CASRWTENTGELFF | TRBJ2-2 | TRBV2 | . | .
TGTGCCAGTAGCTGGAAGGGACAGGGGATACAGCCCCAGCATTTT | CASSWKGQGIQPQHF | TRBJ1-5 | TRBV19 | . | TRBD1
TGTGCCAGCAGCCCAACAGGGGGGAGCAATCAGCCCCAGCATTTT | CASSPTGGSNQPQHF | TRBJ1-5 | TRBV3-1/TRBV3-2 | . | TRBD1
TGTGCCAGCAGTTACTCGGACGGACGGAATGGCTACACCTTC | CASSYSDGRNGYTF | TRBJ1-2 | TRBV6-5 | once | .
TGCAGTGCTAGTGATTCCGGGAACTTTAACACTGAAGCTTTCTTT | CSASDSGNFNTEAFF | TRBJ1-1 | TRBV20-1 | . | .
TGTGCCAGCAGCTTGAACAGCTGGGGGACTGAAGCTTTCTTT | CASSLNSWGTEAFF | TRBJ1-1 | TRBV7-9 | . | .
TGTGCCAGTGAGAGCGGGAGGGATACCTACAATGAGCAGTTCTTC | CASESGRDTYNEQFF | TRBJ2-1 | TRBV7-6 | . | TRBD2
TGTGCCAGCAGTTCTAGCGGGAGGGAAACAGATACGCAGTATTTT | CASSSSGRETDTQYF | TRBJ2-3 | TRBV6-5 | . | TRBD2
TGTGCCAGCTCACCCACAAGGCGACAGGGGACGAGAGGGGCCAACGTCCTGACTTTC | CASSPTRRQGTRGANVLTF | TRBJ2-6 | TRBV18 | . | TRBD1
TGTGCCAGCAGTCCCGGGACAGGGGGCGAGACCCAGTACTTC | CASSPGTGGETQYF | TRBJ2-5 | TRBV28 | . | TRBD1
TGTGCCAGCAGCGTAGGCGCAGGGGGCAATCAGCCCCAGCATTTT | CASSVGAGGNQPQHF | TRBJ1-5 | TRBV9 | . | .
TGTGCCAGCAGCCCGGGACTAGGGATTAGAGAGACCCAGTACTTC | CASSPGLGIRETQYF | TRBJ2-5 | TRBV7-2 | . | TRBD2
TGTGCCAGCAGCTCGACAGGAGTCTCCTACGAGCAGTACTTC | CASSSTGVSYEQYF | TRBJ2-7 | TRBV3-1/TRBV3-2 | . | .
TGTGCCAGCAGCTTAGGACTAGCGGGAGGGAATGAGCAGTTCTTC | CASSLGLAGGNEQFF | TRBJ2-1 | TRBV7-2 | few | TRBD2
TGTGCCAGCTCAGGGACAGGGCACAATCAGCCCCAGCATTTT | CASSGTGHNQPQHF | TRBJ1-5 | TRBV18 | . | TRBD1